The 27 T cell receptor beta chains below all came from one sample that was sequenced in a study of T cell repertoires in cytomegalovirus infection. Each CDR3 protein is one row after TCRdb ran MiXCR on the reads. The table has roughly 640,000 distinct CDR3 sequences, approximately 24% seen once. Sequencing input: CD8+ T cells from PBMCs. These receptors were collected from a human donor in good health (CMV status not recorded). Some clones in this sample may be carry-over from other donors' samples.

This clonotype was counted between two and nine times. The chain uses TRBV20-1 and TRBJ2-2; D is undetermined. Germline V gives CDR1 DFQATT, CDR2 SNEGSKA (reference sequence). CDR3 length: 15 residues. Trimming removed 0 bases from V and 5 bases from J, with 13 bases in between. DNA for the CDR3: TGCAGTGCTAGAGATTGGCAGATCGAAACCGGGGAGCTGTTTTTT. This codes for CSARDWQIETGELFF.

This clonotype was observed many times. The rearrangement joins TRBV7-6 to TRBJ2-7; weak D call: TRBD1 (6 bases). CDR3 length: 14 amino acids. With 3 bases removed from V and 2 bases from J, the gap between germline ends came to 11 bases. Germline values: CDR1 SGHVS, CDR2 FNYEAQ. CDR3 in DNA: TGTGCCAGCAGCTTCGATGGACAGACCTACGAGCAGTACTTC. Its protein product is CASSFDGQTYEQYF.

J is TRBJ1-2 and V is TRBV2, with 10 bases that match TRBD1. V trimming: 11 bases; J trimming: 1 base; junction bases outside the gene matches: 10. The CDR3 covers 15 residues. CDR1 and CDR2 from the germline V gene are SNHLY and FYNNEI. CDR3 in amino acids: CASQDRGTGNYGYTF. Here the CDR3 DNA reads TGTGCCTCTCAGGACAGGGGGACTGGTAACTATGGCTACACCTTC.

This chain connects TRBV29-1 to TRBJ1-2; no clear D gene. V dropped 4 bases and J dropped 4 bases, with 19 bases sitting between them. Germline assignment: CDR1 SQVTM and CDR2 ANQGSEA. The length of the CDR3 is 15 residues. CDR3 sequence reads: CSVAGLTDLVYGYTF. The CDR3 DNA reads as TGCAGCGTTGCCGGGTTGACGGACCTTGTCTATGGCTACACCTTC.

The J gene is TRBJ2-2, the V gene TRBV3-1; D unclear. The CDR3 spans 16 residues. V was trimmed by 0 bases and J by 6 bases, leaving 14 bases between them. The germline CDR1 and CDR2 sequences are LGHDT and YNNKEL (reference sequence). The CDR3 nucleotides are TGTGCCAGCAGCCAAGAATCTAATCCTCAAGCCGGGGAGCTGTTTTTT. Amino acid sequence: CASSQESNPQAGELFF.

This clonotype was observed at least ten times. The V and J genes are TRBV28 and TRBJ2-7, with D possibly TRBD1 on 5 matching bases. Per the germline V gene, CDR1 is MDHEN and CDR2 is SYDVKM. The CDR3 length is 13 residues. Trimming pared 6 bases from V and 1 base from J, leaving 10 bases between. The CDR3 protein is CASSLTVSYEQYV. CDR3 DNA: TGTGCCAGCAGCTTGACAGTGTCCTACGAGCAGTACGTC.

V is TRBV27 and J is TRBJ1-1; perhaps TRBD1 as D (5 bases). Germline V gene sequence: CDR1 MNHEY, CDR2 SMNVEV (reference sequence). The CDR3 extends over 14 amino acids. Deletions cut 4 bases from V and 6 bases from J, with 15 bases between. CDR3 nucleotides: TGTGCCAGCAGTTGGAGCGGAGGGGACGCTGAAGCTTTCTTT. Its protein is CASSWSGGDAEAFF.

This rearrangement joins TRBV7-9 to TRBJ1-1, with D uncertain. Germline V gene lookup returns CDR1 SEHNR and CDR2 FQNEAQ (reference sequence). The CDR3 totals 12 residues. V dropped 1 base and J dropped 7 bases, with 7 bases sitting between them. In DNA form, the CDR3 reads TGTGCCAGCAGCTTAGACCGGTATGAAGCTTTCTTT. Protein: CASSLDRYEAFF.

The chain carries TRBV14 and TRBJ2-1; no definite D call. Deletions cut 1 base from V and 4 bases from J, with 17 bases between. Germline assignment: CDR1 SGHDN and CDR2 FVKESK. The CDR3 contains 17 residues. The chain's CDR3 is CASSQAATKRAYNEQFF. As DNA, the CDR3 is TGTGCCAGCAGCCAAGCAGCCACCAAGAGAGCTTACAATGAGCAGTTCTTC.

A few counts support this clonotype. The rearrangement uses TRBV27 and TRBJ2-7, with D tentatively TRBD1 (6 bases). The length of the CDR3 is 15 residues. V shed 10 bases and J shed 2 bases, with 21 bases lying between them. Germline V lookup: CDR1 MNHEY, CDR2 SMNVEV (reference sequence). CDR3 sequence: CATTSGTRQAYEQYF. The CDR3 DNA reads TGTGCCACCACCTCCGGGACACGACAAGCCTACGAGCAGTACTTC.

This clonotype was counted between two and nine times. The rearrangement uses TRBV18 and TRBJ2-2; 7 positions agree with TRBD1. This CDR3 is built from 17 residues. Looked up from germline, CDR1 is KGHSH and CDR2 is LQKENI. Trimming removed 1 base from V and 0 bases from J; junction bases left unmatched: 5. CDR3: CASSPQDGTANTGELFF. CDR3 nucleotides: TGTGCCAGCTCACCACAAGACGGGACAGCGAACACCGGGGAGCTGTTTTTT.

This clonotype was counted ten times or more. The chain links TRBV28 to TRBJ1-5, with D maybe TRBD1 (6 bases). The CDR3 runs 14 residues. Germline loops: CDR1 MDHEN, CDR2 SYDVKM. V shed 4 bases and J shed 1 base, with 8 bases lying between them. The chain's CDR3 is CASSWGASNQPQHF. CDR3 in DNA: TGTGCCAGCAGTTGGGGGGCAAGCAATCAGCCCCAGCATTTT. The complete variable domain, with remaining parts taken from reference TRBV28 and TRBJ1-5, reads DVKVTQSSRYLVKRTGEKVFLECVQDMDHENMFWYRQDPGLGLRLIYFSYDVKMKEKGDIPEGYSVSREKKERFSLILESASTNQTSMYLCASSWGASNQPQHFGDGTRLSIL.

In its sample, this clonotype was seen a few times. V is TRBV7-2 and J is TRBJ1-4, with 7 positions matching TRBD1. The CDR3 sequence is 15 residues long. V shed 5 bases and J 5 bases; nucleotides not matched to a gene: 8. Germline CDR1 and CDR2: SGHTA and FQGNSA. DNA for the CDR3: TGTGCCAGCAGCCCAGAGGGACAGCTAAATGAAAAACTGTTTTTT. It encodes CASSPEGQLNEKLFF.

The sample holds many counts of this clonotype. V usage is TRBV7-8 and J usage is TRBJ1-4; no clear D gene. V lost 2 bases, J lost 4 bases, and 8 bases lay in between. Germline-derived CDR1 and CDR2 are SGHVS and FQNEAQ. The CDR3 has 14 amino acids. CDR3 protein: CASSLLQNNEKLFF. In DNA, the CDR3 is TGTGCCAGCAGCTTACTCCAAAATAATGAAAAACTGTTTTTT.

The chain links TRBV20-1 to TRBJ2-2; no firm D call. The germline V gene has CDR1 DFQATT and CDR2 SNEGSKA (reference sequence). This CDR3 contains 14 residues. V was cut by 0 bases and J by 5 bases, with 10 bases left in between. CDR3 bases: TGCAGTGCTAGAGATCTTACCACGACCGGGGAGCTGTTTTTT. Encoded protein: CSARDLTTTGELFF.

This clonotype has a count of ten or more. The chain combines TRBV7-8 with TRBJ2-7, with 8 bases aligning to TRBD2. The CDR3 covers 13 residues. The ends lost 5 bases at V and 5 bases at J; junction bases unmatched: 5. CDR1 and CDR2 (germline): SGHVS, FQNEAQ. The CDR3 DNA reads TGTGCCAGCAGCCCCGGGACTAGGGACGAGCAGTACTTC. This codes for CASSPGTRDEQYF.

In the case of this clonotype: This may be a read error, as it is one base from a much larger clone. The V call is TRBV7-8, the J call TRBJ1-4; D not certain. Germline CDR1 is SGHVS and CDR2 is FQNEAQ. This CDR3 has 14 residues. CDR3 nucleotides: TGTGCCAGCAGCTTAGAACCCGACTCGGAAAATCTGTTTTTT. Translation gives CASSLEPDSENLFF.

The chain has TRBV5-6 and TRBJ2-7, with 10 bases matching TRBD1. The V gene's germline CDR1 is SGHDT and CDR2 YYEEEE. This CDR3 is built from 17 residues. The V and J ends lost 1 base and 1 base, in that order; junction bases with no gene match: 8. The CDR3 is CASSLRTGGPSSYEQYF. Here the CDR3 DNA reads TGTGCCAGCAGCTTGAGGACAGGGGGACCCTCGTCCTACGAGCAGTACTTC.

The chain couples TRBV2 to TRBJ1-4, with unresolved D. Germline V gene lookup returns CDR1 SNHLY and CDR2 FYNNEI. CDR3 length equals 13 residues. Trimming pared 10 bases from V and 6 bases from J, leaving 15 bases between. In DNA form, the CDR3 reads TGTGCCAAACGGTCGGGAGAGGATGAAAAACTGTTTTTT. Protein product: CAKRSGEDEKLFF.

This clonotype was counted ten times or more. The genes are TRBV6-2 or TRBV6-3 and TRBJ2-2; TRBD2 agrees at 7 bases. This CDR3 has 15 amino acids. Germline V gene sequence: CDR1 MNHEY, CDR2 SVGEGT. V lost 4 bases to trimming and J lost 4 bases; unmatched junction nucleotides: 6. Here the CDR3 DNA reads TGTGCCAGCAGTTCCCCGGGGGGAGGCACCGGGGAGCTGTTTTTT. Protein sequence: CASSSPGGGTGELFF.

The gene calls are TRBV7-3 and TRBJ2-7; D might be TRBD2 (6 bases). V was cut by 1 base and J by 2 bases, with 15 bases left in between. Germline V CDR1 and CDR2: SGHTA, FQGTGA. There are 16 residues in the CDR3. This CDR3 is CASSLRERAPAYEQYV. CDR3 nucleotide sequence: TGTGCCAGCAGCTTAAGAGAGCGGGCACCCGCCTACGAGCAGTACGTC.

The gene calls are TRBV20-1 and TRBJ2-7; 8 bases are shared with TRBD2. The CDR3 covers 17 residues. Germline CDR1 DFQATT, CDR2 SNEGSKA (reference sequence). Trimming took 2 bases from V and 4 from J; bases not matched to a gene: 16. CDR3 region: CSARPSLAGFRRYEQYF. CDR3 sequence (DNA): TGCAGTGCTAGACCCTCCCTAGCGGGTTTTAGGAGATACGAGCAGTACTTC.

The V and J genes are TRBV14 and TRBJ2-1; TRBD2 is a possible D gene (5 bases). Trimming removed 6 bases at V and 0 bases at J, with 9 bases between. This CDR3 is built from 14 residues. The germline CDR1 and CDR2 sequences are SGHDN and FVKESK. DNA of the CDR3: TGTGCCAGCAGAAAGGGAGTCTCCTACAATGAGCAGTTCTTC. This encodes CASRKGVSYNEQFF. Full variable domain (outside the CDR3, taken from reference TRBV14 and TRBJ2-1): EAGVTQFPSHSVIEKGQTVTLRCDPISGHDNLYWYRRVMGKEIKFLLHFVKESKQDESGMPNNRFLAERTGGTYSTLKVQPAELEDSGVYFCASRKGVSYNEQFFGPGTRLTVL.

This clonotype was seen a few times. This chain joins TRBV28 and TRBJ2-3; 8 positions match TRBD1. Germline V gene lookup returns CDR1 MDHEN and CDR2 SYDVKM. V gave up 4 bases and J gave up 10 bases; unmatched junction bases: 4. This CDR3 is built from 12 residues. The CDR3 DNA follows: TGTGCCAGCAGTTCCCCGGGACAGGCGCAGTATTTT. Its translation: CASSSPGQAQYF.

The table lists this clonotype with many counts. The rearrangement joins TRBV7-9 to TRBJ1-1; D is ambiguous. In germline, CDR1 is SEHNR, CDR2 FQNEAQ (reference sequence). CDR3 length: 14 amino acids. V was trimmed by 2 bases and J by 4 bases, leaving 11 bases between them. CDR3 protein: CASSLSGLGTEAFF. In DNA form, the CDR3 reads TGTGCCAGCAGCTTATCGGGTTTGGGCACTGAAGCTTTCTTT.

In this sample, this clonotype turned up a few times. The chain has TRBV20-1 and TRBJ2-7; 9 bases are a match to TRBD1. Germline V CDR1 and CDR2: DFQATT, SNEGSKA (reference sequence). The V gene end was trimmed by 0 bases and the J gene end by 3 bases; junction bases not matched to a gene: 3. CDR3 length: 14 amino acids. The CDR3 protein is CSARDETGGYEQYF. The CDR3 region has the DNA TGCAGTGCTAGAGATGAGACAGGGGGCTACGAGCAGTACTTC.

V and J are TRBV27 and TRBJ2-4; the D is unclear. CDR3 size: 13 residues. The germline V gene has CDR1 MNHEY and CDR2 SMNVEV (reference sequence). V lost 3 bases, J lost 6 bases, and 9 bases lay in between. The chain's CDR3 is CASSFDITNIQYF. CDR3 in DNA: TGTGCCAGCAGTTTTGACATTACAAACATTCAGTACTTC.